This entry lists 6 T cell receptor beta chains sequenced from one sample in a study of regulatory T cells in long-lasting Graves disease. As to time point: newly diagnosed GD, antithyroid drugs for less than 3 months. PBMC-derived RNA was used for the TCR library. Investigators prepared the TCR beta libraries by applying iRepertoire HTBI primers and Arm-PCR of CDR3 regions. In TCRdb, the multiplex PCR reads were re-called with MiXCR into one record per CDR3 protein. The table records almost 450,000 distinct CDR3 sequences, roughly 15% of them present only once. These same data were also listed under a study on T cells in Graves' hyperthyroidism and ophthalmopathy.

Sequencing was performed on peripheral blood mononuclear cells (PBMCs), taken at new diagnosis, from a patient treated with antithyroid drugs. The receptor set was obtained from a woman aged 25 to 39 with Graves disease.

This sequence joins TRBV30 and TRBJ1-4; D possibly corresponds to TRBD1 (6 bases). The CDR3 extends over 15 amino acids. V shed 2 bases and J shed 6 bases, with 16 bases lying between them. Germline V CDR1 and CDR2: GTSNPN, SVGIG (reference sequence). CDR3 coding DNA: TGTGCCTGGAGTATGAGGGGACACGAGGATGAAAAACTGTTTTTT. Protein: CAWSMRGHEDEKLFF. Full variable domain (rest looked up from reference TRBV30 and TRBJ1-4): SQTIHQWPATLVQPVGSPLSLECTVEGTSNPNLYWYRQAAGRGLQLLFYSVGIGQISSEVPQNLSASRPQDRQFILSSKKLLLSDSGFYLCAWSMRGHEDEKLFFGSGTQLSVL.

About this clonotype: A much bigger clone sits one base away, suggesting this may be a read error. The V gene is TRBV12-3 or TRBV12-4, the J gene TRBJ1-1; 7 positions agree with TRBD1. V lost 5 bases, J lost 8 bases, and 14 bases stayed unmatched. The CDR3 contains 15 residues. The CDR3 DNA reads TGTGCCAGCAGTCACCAAAATGAAGACAGGGAGGAAGCTTTCTTT. Protein: CASSHQNEDREEAFF.

A single count supports this clonotype. The rearrangement uses TRBV19 and TRBJ2-2; D may be TRBD2 (5 bases). The CDR3 runs to 12 residues. V was cut by 5 bases and J by 8 bases, with 9 bases left in between. Germline assignment: CDR1 LNHDA and CDR2 SQIVND (reference sequence). As DNA, the CDR3 is TGTGCCAGTAGTGCGGGTTTGGGGGAGCTGTTTTTT. It translates to CASSAGLGELFF.

The genes are TRBV13 and TRBJ2-5; D perhaps matches TRBD1 (6 bases). Germline CDR1 PRHDT, CDR2 FYEKMQ (reference sequence). The CDR3 contains 15 residues. With 1 base removed from V and 1 base from J, the gap between germline ends came to 10 bases. The CDR3 DNA follows: TGTGCCAGCAGCTTAGTTACCAGGGGCCAAGAGACCCAGTACTTC. Its translation: CASSLVTRGQETQYF.

This clonotype has a count of ten or more. This sequence joins TRBV7-6 and TRBJ2-3; perhaps TRBD1 as D (5 bases). From germline, CDR1 is SGHVS and CDR2 FNYEAQ. V lost 6 bases and J lost 4, with 17 bases in between. The CDR3 has 15 residues. The CDR3 loop reads CASSPTPGSADTQYF. CDR3 nucleotides: TGTGCCAGCAGTCCTACACCAGGGTCCGCAGATACGCAGTATTTT.

A remark on this clonotype: A much larger clone differs from this one at a single base, so this may be a read error. The chain recombines TRBV3-1 with TRBJ2-2; tentative D call: TRBD2 (5 bases). The CDR3 has 11 residues. CDR1 LGHDT and CDR2 YNNKEL come from the germline V gene (reference sequence). CDR3 bases: TGTGCCAGCACGAGTACCGGGGAGCCGTTTTTT. This translates into CASTSTGEPFF.